This is a list of T cell receptor beta chains from one sample in a study of cytomegalovirus exposure and HLA in healthy donors. The data were produced by immunoSEQ multiplex PCR, yet TCRdb's version contains in-frame clones alone and is incomplete. The sample lists roughly 100,000 clones, around 74% occurring once. Sequencing used PBMCs. The receptors were gathered from a woman in her forties in good health and CMV-seronegative. Each CDR3 is given with its conserved first and last residue. D genes are given only for firm matches. Only some rows state a clone size, as once, few, many or a class for expanded clones.

v_call: TRBV16; j_call: TRBJ1-1; d_call: -; clone_size: -; cdr3_aa: CASSQHREEGEAFF; cdr3_nt: TGTGCCAGCAGCCAACACAGGGAAGAGGGTGAAGCTTTCTTT
v_call: TRBV10-3; j_call: TRBJ1-5; d_call: TRBD1; clone_size: few; cdr3_aa: CATRDRNSNQPQHF; cdr3_nt: TGTGCCACCCGGGACAGGAATAGCAATCAGCCCCAGCATTTT
v_call: TRBV10-2; j_call: TRBJ2-2; d_call: TRBD1; clone_size: -; cdr3_aa: CASSQGTGVTGELFF; cdr3_nt: TGCGCCAGCAGTCAAGGGACAGGGGTCACCGGGGAGCTGTTTTTT
v_call: TRBV6-5; j_call: TRBJ1-5; d_call: TRBD1; clone_size: -; cdr3_aa: CASSPDRGRQPQHF; cdr3_nt: TGTGCCAGCAGCCCGGACAGGGGTAGGCAGCCCCAGCATTTT
v_call: TRBV7-9; j_call: TRBJ1-2; d_call: -; clone_size: few; cdr3_aa: CASSLAVPQGYTF; cdr3_nt: TGTGCCAGCAGCTTAGCGGTACCCCAGGGCTACACCTTC
v_call: TRBV9; j_call: TRBJ2-1; d_call: TRBD2; clone_size: -; cdr3_aa: CASSGSGRYDNEQFF; cdr3_nt: TGTGCCAGCAGCGGTAGCGGGAGATATGACAATGAGCAGTTCTTC
v_call: TRBV15; j_call: TRBJ2-5; d_call: TRBD1; clone_size: -; cdr3_aa: CATSRATTGLETQYF; cdr3_nt: TGTGCCACCAGCAGAGCCACGACAGGGTTGGAGACCCAGTACTTC
v_call: TRBV7-9; j_call: TRBJ1-2; d_call: TRBD1; clone_size: -; cdr3_aa: CASSFTGEGYTF; cdr3_nt: TGTGCCAGCAGCTTCACAGGGGAAGGCTACACCTTC
v_call: TRBV28; j_call: TRBJ2-1; d_call: TRBD2; clone_size: -; cdr3_aa: CASSFIRGRNHNEQFF; cdr3_nt: TGTGCCAGCAGTTTCATTCGCGGGAGAAACCACAATGAGCAGTTCTTC
v_call: TRBV18; j_call: TRBJ2-5; d_call: -; clone_size: -; cdr3_aa: CASSPALQETQYF; cdr3_nt: TGTGCCAGCTCACCGGCCCTTCAAGAGACCCAGTACTTC
v_call: TRBV11-2; j_call: TRBJ2-2; d_call: -; clone_size: -; cdr3_aa: CASSLFPGLTGELFF; cdr3_nt: TGTGCCAGCAGCTTATTCCCAGGGCTCACCGGGGAGCTGTTTTTT
v_call: TRBV5-4; j_call: TRBJ2-5; d_call: -; clone_size: -; cdr3_aa: CASSIIAASQETQYF; cdr3_nt: TGTGCCAGCAGCATCATAGCGGCCTCCCAAGAGACCCAGTACTTC
v_call: TRBV28; j_call: TRBJ2-7; d_call: TRBD1; clone_size: -; cdr3_aa: CASSRGGTGKGHEQYF; cdr3_nt: TGTGCCAGCAGCAGGGGGGGGACAGGGAAGGGTCACGAGCAGTACTTC
v_call: TRBV28; j_call: TRBJ1-2; d_call: TRBD1; clone_size: -; cdr3_aa: CASSRPGTGNYGYTF; cdr3_nt: TGTGCCAGCAGCCGTCCCGGGACAGGGAACTATGGCTACACCTTC
v_call: TRBV7-9; j_call: TRBJ2-2; d_call: TRBD2; clone_size: -; cdr3_aa: CASVTKRDGNTGELFF; cdr3_nt: TGTGCCAGCGTGACCAAGCGGGATGGGAACACCGGGGAGCTGTTTTTT
v_call: TRBV4-2; j_call: TRBJ2-3; d_call: TRBD2; clone_size: -; cdr3_aa: CASSQGPAGGSTDTQYF; cdr3_nt: TGTGCCAGCAGCCAAGGTCCAGCGGGGGGATCCACAGATACGCAGTATTTT
v_call: TRBV28; j_call: TRBJ2-5; d_call: -; clone_size: -; cdr3_aa: CASSSTQGMPGTQYF; cdr3_nt: TGTGCCAGCAGTTCTACTCAGGGTATGCCGGGGACCCAGTACTTC
v_call: TRBV10-1; j_call: TRBJ2-2; d_call: TRBD2; clone_size: -; cdr3_aa: CASSARLAGTGELFF; cdr3_nt: TGCGCCAGCAGTGCAAGACTAGCGGGAACCGGGGAGCTGTTTTTT
v_call: TRBV11-3; j_call: TRBJ2-1; d_call: -; clone_size: -; cdr3_aa: CASSPTLGSPYNEQFF; cdr3_nt: TGTGCCAGCAGCCCAACGTTGGGGAGTCCCTACAATGAGCAGTTCTTC
v_call: TRBV5-1; j_call: TRBJ2-2; d_call: TRBD2; clone_size: -; cdr3_aa: CASSLGGREYVKLFF; cdr3_nt: TGCGCCAGCAGCTTGGGTGGGCGGGAGTACGTCAAGCTGTTTTTT
v_call: TRBV4-3; j_call: TRBJ2-2; d_call: TRBD1; clone_size: -; cdr3_aa: CASSQGFGQVVTGELFF; cdr3_nt: TGCGCCAGCAGCCAAGGATTCGGACAGGTTGTCACCGGGGAGCTGTTTTTT
v_call: TRBV6-6; j_call: TRBJ1-5; d_call: TRBD1; clone_size: -; cdr3_aa: CASSLDTGGNQPQHF; cdr3_nt: TGTGCCAGCAGTTTAGATACAGGGGGCAATCAGCCCCAGCATTTT
v_call: TRBV27; j_call: TRBJ2-2; d_call: TRBD2; clone_size: once; cdr3_aa: CASSFGRTGELFF; cdr3_nt: TGTGCCAGCAGTTTCGGGAGGACCGGGGAGCTGTTTTTT
v_call: TRBV9; j_call: TRBJ1-4; d_call: -; clone_size: -; cdr3_aa: CASSVGGQYEKLFF; cdr3_nt: TGTGCCAGCAGCGTAGGGGGCCAATACGAAAAACTGTTTTTT
v_call: TRBV29-1; j_call: TRBJ2-3; d_call: TRBD2; clone_size: once; cdr3_aa: CSVGRLAGVDTQYF; cdr3_nt: TGCAGCGTTGGTAGACTAGCGGGGGTCGACACGCAGTATTTT
v_call: TRBV25-1; j_call: TRBJ2-5; d_call: -; clone_size: -; cdr3_aa: CASSEWAGETQYF; cdr3_nt: TGTGCCAGCAGTGAATGGGCTGGGGAGACCCAGTACTTC
v_call: TRBV19; j_call: TRBJ1-5; d_call: TRBD1; clone_size: -; cdr3_aa: CASTPGGPSNQPQHF; cdr3_nt: TGTGCCAGTACCCCAGGGGGCCCTAGCAATCAGCCCCAGCATTTT
v_call: TRBV5-8; j_call: TRBJ1-2; d_call: -; clone_size: -; cdr3_aa: CASSLGQPYGYTF; cdr3_nt: TGTGCCAGCAGCCTTGGACAGCCCTACGGCTACACCTTC
v_call: TRBV27; j_call: TRBJ1-1; d_call: -; clone_size: -; cdr3_aa: CASRITPGGGDAEAFF; cdr3_nt: TGTGCCAGCAGAATTACCCCTGGCGGGGGCGACGCTGAAGCTTTCTTT